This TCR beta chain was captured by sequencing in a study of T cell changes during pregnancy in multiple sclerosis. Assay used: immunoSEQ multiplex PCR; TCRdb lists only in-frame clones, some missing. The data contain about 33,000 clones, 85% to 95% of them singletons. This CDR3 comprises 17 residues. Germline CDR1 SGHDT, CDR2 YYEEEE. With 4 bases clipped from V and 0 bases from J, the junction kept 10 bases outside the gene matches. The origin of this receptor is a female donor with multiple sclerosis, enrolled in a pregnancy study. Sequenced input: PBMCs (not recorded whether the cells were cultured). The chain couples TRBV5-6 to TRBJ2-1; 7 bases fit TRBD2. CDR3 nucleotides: TGTGCCAGCAGCCCGGACTTAGCGGGTCTCTCCTACAATGAGCAGTTCTTC. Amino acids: CASSPDLAGLSYNEQFF. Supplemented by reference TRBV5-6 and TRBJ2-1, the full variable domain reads DAGVTQSPTHLIKTRGQQVTLRCSPKSGHDTVSWYQQALGQGPQFIFQYYEEEERQRGNFPDRFSGHQFPNYSSELNVNALLLGDSALYLCASSPDLAGLSYNEQFFGPGTRLTVL.